Described below is a single T cell receptor beta chain sequence and its context. Sequence at one end of the junction differs from germline and may be a read error. The data belong to a study of metastatic and nonmetastatic thyroid tumors. TCRdb used MiXCR to call clones anew from the PCR reads. The table has under 40,000 clones, approximately 17% seen once. Ahead of thyroid surgery, no patient had received treatment of any kind. CDR1 is MGHRA and CDR2 is YSYEKL in the germline V gene. The CDR3 has 12 amino acids. The rearrangement joins TRBV4-1 to TRBJ2-7; D unresolved. The source is a female donor with papillary thyroid cancer or a benign thyroid nodule (not recorded which). Some clones in this sample may be carry-over from other donors' samples. Sequencing input: blood. CDR3 protein: CASSLAYNEQYF. DNA for the CDR3: TGTGCCAGCAGTTTAGCCTATAACGAGCAGTACTTC.